Each of the 26 T cell receptor beta chains below was sequenced from the same sample in a study of blood T cell repertoires in COVID-19 (dated by TCRdb to 2018 to 2021). Library preparation used the immunoSEQ multiplex PCR assay. Here the immuneACCESS table is served through TCRdb, limited to in-frame sequences with V and J called. Missing clones are a known gap in these copies; in checked studies unresolved V genes cover under half, and the rest lacks a known reason. Recorded for this sample are 110,000 or so clones; more than 70% of them occurred a single time. The ten largest clones capture approximately 8% of the sample. The sequenced sample consisted of peripheral blood. The receptor set was obtained from a human donor in a cohort sampled during active COVID-19.

In its sample, this clone was seen a few times. Additional DNA sequences in this sample encode the identical CDR3. The chain recombines TRBV5-1 with TRBJ2-7, with TRBD2 identical over 7 bases. Germline values: CDR1 SGHRS, CDR2 YFSETQ. The CDR3 has 13 residues. After removal of 4 bases from V and 4 bases from J, the junction contained 5 bases not matched to a gene. CDR3 loop: CASSPGLSYEQYF. CDR3 DNA sequence: TGCGCCAGCAGCCCGGGACTATCGTACGAGCAGTACTTC.

V is TRBV7-9 and J is TRBJ2-7; D might be TRBD2 (6 bases). The CDR3 runs 14 residues. Per germline, CDR1 SEHNR and CDR2 FQNEAQ (reference sequence). V dropped 2 bases and J dropped 3 bases, with 11 bases sitting between them. This CDR3 reads CASSLSGSRYEQYF. CDR3 DNA sequence: TGTGCCAGCAGCTTATCCGGGAGCCGCTACGAGCAGTACTTC. The whole variable domain, filled in from reference TRBV7-9 and TRBJ2-7, reads DTGVSQNPRHKITKRGQNVTFRCDPISEHNRLYWYRQTLGQGPEFLTYFQNEAQLEKSRLLSDRFSAERPKGSFSTLEIQRTEQGDSAMYLCASSLSGSRYEQYFGPGTRLTVT.

The genes are TRBV25-1 and TRBJ1-5, with a possible D match to TRBD1 (5 bases). CDR3 length equals 14 residues. CDR1 is MGHDK and CDR2 is SYGVNS in the germline V gene. V lost 8 bases, J lost 4 bases, and 15 bases lay in between. In nucleotides, the CDR3 is TGTGCCAGCGGAGGGCCTGGGGCAAATCAGCCCCAGCATTTT. Protein sequence: CASGGPGANQPQHF.

The chain employs TRBV28 and TRBJ2-7; TRBD1 matches at 7 bases. The length of the CDR3 is 14 residues. Germline lookup yields CDR1 MDHEN and CDR2 SYDVKM. The V gene end was trimmed by 3 bases and the J gene end by 0 bases; junction bases not matched to a gene: 2. The CDR3 region is CASSFGTVSYEQYF. CDR3 DNA: TGTGCCAGCAGTTTCGGGACAGTCTCCTACGAGCAGTACTTC.

V usage is TRBV20-1 and J usage is TRBJ1-4; D gene uncertain. Germline-derived CDR1 and CDR2 are DFQATT and SNEGSKA (reference sequence). The CDR3 sequence is 14 residues long. Trimming took off 3 bases at V and 3 bases at J, with 11 bases between the two ends. The CDR3 region is CSASEGGANEKLFF. CDR3 in DNA: TGCAGTGCTAGTGAGGGAGGTGCTAATGAAAAACTGTTTTTT.

This chain connects TRBV12-3 or TRBV12-4 to TRBJ2-7, with D possibly being TRBD2 (6 bases). V was clipped by 2 bases and J by 6 bases, with 8 bases between them. This CDR3 spans 12 amino acids. The CDR3 nucleotides read TGTGCCAGCAGTTTACCGGGGGTCGAGCAGTACTTC. This encodes CASSLPGVEQYF.

The rearrangement links TRBV12-3 or TRBV12-4 to TRBJ2-7; 8 nucleotides align to TRBD1. The J segment lost 9 bases and the V segment lost 0 bases, leaving 4 bases of the junction unmatched. CDR3 size: 13 residues. The CDR3, as DNA: TGTGCCAGCAGTTTAGCGGACAGGGTTGGGCAGTACTTC. Translated, it gives CASSLADRVGQYF.

The chain carries TRBV2 and TRBJ1-1; perhaps TRBD1 as D (6 bases). V lost 5 bases to trimming and J lost 0 bases, with 10 bases between them. Germline V CDR1 and CDR2: SNHLY, FYNNEI. This CDR3 comprises 14 residues. This chain's CDR3 is CASSSTGMNTEAFF. The CDR3 DNA reads TGTGCCAGCAGTAGTACAGGGATGAACACTGAAGCTTTCTTT.

This chain uses TRBV5-4 with TRBJ1-2; tentative D call: TRBD1 (5 bases). CDR1 is SGHNT and CDR2 is YYREEE in the germline V gene (reference sequence). Trimming pared 0 bases from V and 1 base from J, leaving 10 bases between. CDR3 length: 15 amino acids. The CDR3 protein is CASSLDTGSNYGYTF. CDR3 nucleotide sequence: TGTGCCAGCAGCTTGGATACAGGAAGTAACTATGGCTACACCTTC.

The rearrangement uses TRBV5-4 and TRBJ1-6; D might be TRBD1 (6 bases). The CDR3 spans 13 residues. V lost 7 bases, J lost 9 bases, and 14 bases lay in between. The germline V gene has CDR1 SGHNT and CDR2 YYREEE (reference sequence). Written as DNA, the CDR3 is TGTGCCAGCGGACATCGGGACACTTCACCCCTCCACTTT. It codes for CASGHRDTSPLHF.

The rearrangement joins TRBV6-5 to TRBJ1-4; D is ambiguous. CDR3 length: 13 amino acids. V shed 6 bases and J shed 8 bases, with 13 bases lying between them. Looked up from germline, CDR1 is MNHEY and CDR2 is SVGAGI. CDR3 loop: CASSREREEKLFF. The CDR3 coding sequence is TGTGCCAGCAGCAGAGAACGGGAGGAAAAACTGTTTTTT.

Concerning this clone itself: The junction departs from the called germline gene at one end, perhaps through a read error. J is TRBJ1-6 and V is TRBV28; no clear D gene. Germline CDR1 reads MDHEN; CDR2 reads SYDVKM. The CDR3 extends over 14 amino acids. The CDR3 sequence: CVSSLAGPNSPLHF. CDR3 DNA: TGTGTCAGCAGTTTAGCGGGTCCAAATTCACCCCTCCACTTT. The full variable domain, completed using reference TRBV28 and TRBJ1-6, is DVKVTQSSRYLVKRTGEKVFLECVQDMDHENMFWYRQDPGLGLRLIYFSYDVKMKEKGDIPEGYSVSREKKERFSLILESASTNQTSMYLCVSSLAGPNSPLHFGNGTRLTVT.

The chain couples TRBV29-1 to TRBJ2-3, with D perhaps TRBD1 (5 bases). The germline gives CDR1 SQVTM, CDR2 ANQGSEA. The ends were cut back, 4 bases at V and 0 bases at J, with 8 bases in the middle. The CDR3 loop spans 13 amino acids. CDR3 sequence (DNA): TGCAGCGTTGTATGGGGCAGCACAGATACGCAGTATTTT. Residues: CSVVWGSTDTQYF.

This rearrangement joins TRBV9 to TRBJ2-1; 8 bases align to TRBD2. The CDR3 is 15 residues long. Losses at the gene ends were 2 bases for V and 5 bases for J; bases not matched to a gene: 6. The germline V gene encodes CDR1 SGDLS and CDR2 YYNGEE. Here the CDR3 DNA reads TGTGCCAGCAGCGTTAGCGGGACTAGGCACAATGAGCAGTTCTTC. Its translation is CASSVSGTRHNEQFF.

The chain is built from TRBV20-1 and TRBJ2-7; TRBD2 is a possible D gene (5 bases). CDR1 and CDR2 from the germline V gene are DFQATT and SNEGSKA (reference sequence). V shed 6 bases and J shed 6 bases, with 12 bases lying between them. This CDR3 region has 11 residues. DNA for the CDR3: TGCAGTGCATGGACTTCGGGCGAGCAGTACTTC. Residues: CSAWTSGEQYF.

The chain has TRBV12-3 or TRBV12-4 and TRBJ1-2; 8 bases map to TRBD1. This CDR3 has 13 residues. Trimming removed 6 bases from V and 3 bases from J; junction bases left unmatched: 3. CDR3 coding DNA: TGTGCCAGCAGGGCGACAGGGGACTATGGCTACACCTTC. It codes for CASRATGDYGYTF.

This clone was observed once. The chain is built from TRBV6-6 and TRBJ1-1; no definite D call. The CDR3 runs to 11 residues. V lost 5 bases and J 6 bases, leaving 7 bases between the germline ends. From germline, CDR1 is MNHNY and CDR2 SVGAGI (reference sequence). Here the CDR3 reads CASSQTAEAFF. CDR3 DNA sequence: TGTGCCAGCAGTCAAACAGCTGAAGCTTTCTTT.

This clone appeared a few times. This rearrangement joins TRBV9 to TRBJ1-2, with a possible D match to TRBD1 (6 bases). Germline V lookup: CDR1 SGDLS, CDR2 YYNGEE. Deletions cut 4 bases from V and 4 bases from J, with 14 bases between. The CDR3 covers 14 residues. As DNA, the CDR3 is TGTGCCAGCAGCTCCGGACAGACTTTCTATGGCTACACCTTC. The encoded protein is CASSSGQTFYGYTF.

V gene TRBV10-1 combines with J gene TRBJ2-7; TRBD1 agrees at 9 bases. Germline-derived CDR1 and CDR2 are WNHNN and SYGVQD (reference sequence). The CDR3 sequence is 15 residues long. J gave up 5 bases and V 5 bases, and 10 bases lay outside the gene matches. The CDR3 sequence: CASSPGTGIGHEQYF. In DNA form, the CDR3 reads TGCGCCAGCAGTCCTGGGACAGGGATTGGGCACGAGCAGTACTTC.

The CDR3 reads CASKKGARGTEAFF. The CDR3 bases are TGCGCCAGCAAGAAGGGGGCTAGGGGCACTGAAGCTTTCTTT. The V call is TRBV5-1, the J call TRBJ1-1, with TRBD1 matching 7 bases. Trimming removed 6 bases from V and 4 bases from J; junction bases left unmatched: 9. This CDR3 is built from 14 residues. Germline CDR1 and CDR2: SGHRS and YFSETQ.

This chain uses TRBV4-1 with TRBJ1-3, with 7 nucleotides matching TRBD1. From germline, CDR1 is MGHRA and CDR2 YSYEKL. The CDR3 is 15 amino acids. Germline trimming cut 3 bases from V and 5 bases from J; bases unmatched to any gene: 7. The CDR3 protein is CASSQEGAPRNTIYF. Written as DNA, the CDR3 is TGCGCCAGCAGCCAGGAGGGGGCGCCCAGAAACACCATATATTTT.

This clone was detected only once. This chain connects TRBV13 to TRBJ2-7; the match to TRBD1 covers 12 bases. Trimming took 5 bases from V and 3 from J; bases not matched to a gene: 5. Germline CDR1 PRHDT, CDR2 FYEKMQ (reference sequence). This CDR3 has 15 residues. The CDR3 sequence: CASSLGTGGLYEQYF. In DNA form, the CDR3 reads TGTGCCAGCAGCCTCGGGACAGGGGGCCTCTACGAGCAGTACTTC.

This chain's CDR3 is CASRSRGQMNTEAFF. As DNA, the CDR3 is TGTGCCAGTAGGTCCAGGGGCCAAATGAACACTGAAGCTTTCTTT. The J gene is TRBJ1-1, the V gene TRBV19; D is perhaps TRBD1 (6 bases). Trimming took off 6 bases at V and 0 bases at J, with 14 bases between the two ends. CDR1 and CDR2 from the germline V gene are LNHDA and SQIVND (reference sequence). This CDR3 spans 15 amino acids.

The chain combines TRBV19 with TRBJ2-6, with D perhaps matching TRBD1 (6 bases). This CDR3 is 18 amino acids long. Trimming stripped 4 bases from V and 4 bases from J, with 20 bases between. Germline V lookup: CDR1 LNHDA, CDR2 SQIVND (reference sequence). The DNA of the CDR3 is TGTGCCAGTAGTAGCGAAATGGGGGCAGGAGTCGGGGCCAACGTCCTGACTTTC. Its translation is CASSSEMGAGVGANVLTF. Combining the CDR3 with reference TRBV19 and TRBJ2-6 gives the whole variable domain DGGITQSPKYLFRKEGQNVTLSCEQNLNHDAMYWYRQDPGQGLRLIYYSQIVNDFQKGDIAEGYSVSREKKESFPLTVTSAQKNPTAFYLCASSSEMGAGVGANVLTFGAGSRLTVL.

This sequence joins TRBV19 and TRBJ1-2, with TRBD1 matching 7 bases. Germline loops: CDR1 LNHDA, CDR2 SQIVND (reference sequence). CDR3 length equals 14 residues. Germline trimming cut 1 base from V and 7 bases from J; bases unmatched to any gene: 6. CDR3 sequence (DNA): TGTGCCAGTAGTATAGGGGACAGCGGATCTGGCTACACCTTC. It specifies CASSIGDSGSGYTF.

This clone was counted between two and nine times. The chain combines TRBV6-2 or TRBV6-3 with TRBJ2-5; weak D call: TRBD2 (6 bases). This CDR3 spans 15 amino acids. Deletions cut 6 bases from V and 5 bases from J, with 19 bases between. CDR1 and CDR2 from the germline V gene are MNHEY and SVGEGT. CDR3 region: CASSSGLGSGETQYF. CDR3 DNA: TGTGCCAGCAGCTCGGGACTGGGATCGGGGGAGACCCAGTACTTC.